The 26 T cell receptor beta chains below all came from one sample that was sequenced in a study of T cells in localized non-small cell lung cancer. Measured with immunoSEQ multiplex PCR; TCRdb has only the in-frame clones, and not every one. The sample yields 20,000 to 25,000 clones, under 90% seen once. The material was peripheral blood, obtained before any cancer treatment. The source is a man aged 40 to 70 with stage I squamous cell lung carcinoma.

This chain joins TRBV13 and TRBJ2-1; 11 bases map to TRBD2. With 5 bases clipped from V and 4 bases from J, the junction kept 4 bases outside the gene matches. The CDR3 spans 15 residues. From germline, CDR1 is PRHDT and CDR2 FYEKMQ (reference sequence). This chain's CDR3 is CASSPGLAVYNEQFF. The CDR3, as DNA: TGTGCCAGCAGCCCGGGACTAGCGGTTTACAATGAGCAGTTCTTC.

The CDR3 here is CASSQEAQGPYLQHF. The DNA of the CDR3 is TGCGCCAGCAGCCAAGAAGCACAGGGCCCTTATCTCCAGCATTTT. The V and J genes are TRBV4-1 and TRBJ1-5, with D perhaps matching TRBD1 (6 bases). Trimming took 0 bases from V and 12 from J, leaving 18 bases between them. Germline V lookup: CDR1 MGHRA, CDR2 YSYEKL. The CDR3 runs 15 residues.

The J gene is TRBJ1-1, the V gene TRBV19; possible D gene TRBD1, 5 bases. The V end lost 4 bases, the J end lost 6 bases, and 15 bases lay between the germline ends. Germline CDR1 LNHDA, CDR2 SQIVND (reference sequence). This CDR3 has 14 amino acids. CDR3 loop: CASSTTASIAEAFF. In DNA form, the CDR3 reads TGTGCCAGTAGTACGACAGCTTCTATCGCTGAAGCTTTCTTT.

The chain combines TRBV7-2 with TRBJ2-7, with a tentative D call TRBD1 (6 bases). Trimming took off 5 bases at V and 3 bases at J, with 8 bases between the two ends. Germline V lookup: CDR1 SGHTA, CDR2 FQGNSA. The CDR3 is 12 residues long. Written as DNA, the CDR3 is TGTGCCAGCAGCCAAGGGGGCTACGAGCAGTACTTC. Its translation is CASSQGGYEQYF.

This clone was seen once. CDR3: CASSSFGQGKTNEKLFF. The CDR3 nucleotides read TGTGCCAGCAGTTCGTTTGGACAGGGGAAAACTAATGAAAAACTGTTTTTT. The rearrangement joins TRBV27 to TRBJ1-4; 9 bases line up with TRBD1. The CDR3 is 17 residues long. CDR1 is MNHEY, CDR2 SMNVEV, per germline (reference sequence). V gave up 4 bases and J gave up 1 base; unmatched junction bases: 7. Filled out from reference TRBV27 and TRBJ1-4, the complete variable domain reads EAQVTQNPRYLITVTGKKLTVTCSQNMNHEYMSWYRQDPGLGLRQIYYSMNVEVTDKGDVPEGYKVSRKEKRNFPLILESPSPNQTSLYFCASSSFGQGKTNEKLFFGSGTQLSVL.

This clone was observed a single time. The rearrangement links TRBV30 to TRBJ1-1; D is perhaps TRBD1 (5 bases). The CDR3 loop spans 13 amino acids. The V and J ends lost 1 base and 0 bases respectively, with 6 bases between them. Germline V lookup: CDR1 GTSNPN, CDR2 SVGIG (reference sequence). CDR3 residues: CAWSGQLNTEAFF. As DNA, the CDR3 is TGTGCCTGGAGTGGACAGCTGAACACTGAAGCTTTCTTT.

The CDR3 protein is CASSLGSTYEQYF. CDR3 sequence (DNA): TGTGCCAGCAGTTTGGGGTCCACCTACGAGCAGTACTTC. The chain is built from TRBV27 and TRBJ2-7; the D is unclear. This CDR3 has 13 amino acids. Germline CDR1 reads MNHEY; CDR2 reads SMNVEV (reference sequence). Trimming stripped 3 bases from V and 2 bases from J, with 8 bases between.

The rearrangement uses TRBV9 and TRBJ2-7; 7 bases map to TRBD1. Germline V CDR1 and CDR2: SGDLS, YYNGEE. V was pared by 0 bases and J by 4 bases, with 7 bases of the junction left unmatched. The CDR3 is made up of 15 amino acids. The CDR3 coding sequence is TGTGCCAGCAGCGTAGGAGGGGGCCCGGGGTACGAGCAGTACTTC. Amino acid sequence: CASSVGGGPGYEQYF.

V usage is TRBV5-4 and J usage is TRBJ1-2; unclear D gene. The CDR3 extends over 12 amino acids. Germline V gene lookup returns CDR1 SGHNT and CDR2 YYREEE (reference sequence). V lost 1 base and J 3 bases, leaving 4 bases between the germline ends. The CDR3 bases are TGTGCCAGCAGCTTGCTCGACTATGGCTACACCTTC. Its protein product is CASSLLDYGYTF.

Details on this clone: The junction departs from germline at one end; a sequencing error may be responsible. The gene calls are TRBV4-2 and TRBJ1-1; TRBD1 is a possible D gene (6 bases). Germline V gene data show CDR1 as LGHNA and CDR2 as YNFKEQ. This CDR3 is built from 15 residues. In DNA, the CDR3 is TGTGCCAGCAGCCAGCCGGGACAATTGAACACTAAAGCTTTCTTT. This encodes CASSQPGQLNTKAFF.

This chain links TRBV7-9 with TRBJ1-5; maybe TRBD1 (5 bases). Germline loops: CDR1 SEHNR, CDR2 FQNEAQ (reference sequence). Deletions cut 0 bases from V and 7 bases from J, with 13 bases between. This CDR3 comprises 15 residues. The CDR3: CASSLAGGPDQPQHF. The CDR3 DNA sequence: TGTGCCAGCAGCTTAGCGGGGGGACCGGACCAGCCCCAGCATTTT.

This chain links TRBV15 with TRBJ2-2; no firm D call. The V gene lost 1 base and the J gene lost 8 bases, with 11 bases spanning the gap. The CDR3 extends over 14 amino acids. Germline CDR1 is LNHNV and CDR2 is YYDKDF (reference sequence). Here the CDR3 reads CATSRAVGAGELFF. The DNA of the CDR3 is TGTGCCACCAGCAGAGCGGTGGGTGCTGGGGAGCTGTTTTTT.

Written as DNA, the CDR3 is TGTGCCAGCAGCTTAGAAGGAAGGGGGCAGTCGTGGGAAGCTTTCTTT. This sequence encodes CASSLEGRGQSWEAFF. The chain uses TRBV7-8 and TRBJ1-1; the match to TRBD1 covers 7 bases. The germline CDR1 and CDR2 sequences are SGHVS and FQNEAQ. Germline trimming cut 1 base from V and 8 bases from J; bases unmatched to any gene: 13. This CDR3 comprises 16 residues.

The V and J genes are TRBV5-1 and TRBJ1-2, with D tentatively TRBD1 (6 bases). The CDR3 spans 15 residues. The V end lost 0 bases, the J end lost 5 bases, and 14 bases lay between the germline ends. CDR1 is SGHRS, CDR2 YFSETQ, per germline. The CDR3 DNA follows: TGCGCCAGCAGCTTGGCCACAGGGAAGGCTTATGGCTACACCTTC. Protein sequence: CASSLATGKAYGYTF.

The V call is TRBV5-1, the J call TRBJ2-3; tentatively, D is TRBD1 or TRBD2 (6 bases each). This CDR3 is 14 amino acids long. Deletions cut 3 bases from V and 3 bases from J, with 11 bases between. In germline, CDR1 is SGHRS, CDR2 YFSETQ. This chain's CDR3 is CASSSGGQTDTQYF. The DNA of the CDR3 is TGCGCCAGCAGCTCCGGGGGCCAGACAGATACGCAGTATTTT.

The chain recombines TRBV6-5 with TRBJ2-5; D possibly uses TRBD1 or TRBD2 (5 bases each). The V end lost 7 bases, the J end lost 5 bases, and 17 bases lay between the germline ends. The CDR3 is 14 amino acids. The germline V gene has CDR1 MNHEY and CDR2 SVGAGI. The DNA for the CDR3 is TGTGCCAGCACCCAGAGGGGATTCAGCGAGACCCAGTACTTC. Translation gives CASTQRGFSETQYF.

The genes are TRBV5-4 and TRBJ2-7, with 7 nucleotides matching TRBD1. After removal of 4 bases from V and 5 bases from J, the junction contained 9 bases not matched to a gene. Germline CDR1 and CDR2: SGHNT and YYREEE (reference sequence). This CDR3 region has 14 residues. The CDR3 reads CASSTGQVPDEQYF. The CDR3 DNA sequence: TGTGCCAGCAGCACCGGACAGGTCCCGGACGAGCAGTACTTC.

CDR3 DNA sequence: TGTGCCAGCACTACCGGGACAGGGGGCGACTATGGCTACACCTTC. Translation: CASTTGTGGDYGYTF. The V and J genes are TRBV6-1 and TRBJ1-2; 12 bases match TRBD1. Unmatched junction bases numbered 6, after V lost 7 bases and J lost 3 bases. The CDR3 has 15 amino acids. CDR1 and CDR2 (germline): MNHNS, SASEGT.

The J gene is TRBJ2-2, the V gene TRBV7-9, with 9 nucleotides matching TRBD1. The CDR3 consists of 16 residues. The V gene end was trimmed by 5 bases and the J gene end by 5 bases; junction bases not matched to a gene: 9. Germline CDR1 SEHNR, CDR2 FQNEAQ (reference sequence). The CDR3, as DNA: TGTGCCAGCAGCACATGGACAGGGGTATGGACCGGGGAGCTGTTTTTT. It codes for CASSTWTGVWTGELFF.

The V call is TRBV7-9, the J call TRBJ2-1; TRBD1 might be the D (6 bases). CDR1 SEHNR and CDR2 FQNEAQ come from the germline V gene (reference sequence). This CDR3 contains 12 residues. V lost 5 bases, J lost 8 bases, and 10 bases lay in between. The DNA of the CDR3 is TGTGCCAGCAGCGTACAGGGCTATGAGCAGTTCTTC. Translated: CASSVQGYEQFF.

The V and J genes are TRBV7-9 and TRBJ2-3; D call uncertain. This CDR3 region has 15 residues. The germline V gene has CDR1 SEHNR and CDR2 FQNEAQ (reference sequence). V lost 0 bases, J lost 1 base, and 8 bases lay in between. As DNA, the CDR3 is TGTGCCAGCAGCTTAGCGCGGACGGGCACAGATACGCAGTATTTT. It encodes CASSLARTGTDTQYF. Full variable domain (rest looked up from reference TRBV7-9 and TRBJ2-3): DTGVSQNPRHKITKRGQNVTFRCDPISEHNRLYWYRQTLGQGPEFLTYFQNEAQLEKSRLLSDRFSAERPKGSFSTLEIQRTEQGDSAMYLCASSLARTGTDTQYFGPGTRLTVL.

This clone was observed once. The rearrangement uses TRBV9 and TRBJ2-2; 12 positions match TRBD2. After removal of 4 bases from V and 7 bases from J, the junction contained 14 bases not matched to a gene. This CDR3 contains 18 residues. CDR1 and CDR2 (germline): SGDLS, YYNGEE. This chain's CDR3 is CASSPPTRTSGDIGELFF. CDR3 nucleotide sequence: TGTGCCAGCAGCCCCCCAACAAGGACTAGCGGGGACATCGGGGAGCTGTTTTTT.

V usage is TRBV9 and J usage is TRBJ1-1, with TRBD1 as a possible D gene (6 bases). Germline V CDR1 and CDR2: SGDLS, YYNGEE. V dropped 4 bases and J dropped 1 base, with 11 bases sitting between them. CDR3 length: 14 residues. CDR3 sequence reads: CASSRGWANTEAFF. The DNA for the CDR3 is TGTGCCAGCAGCAGGGGGTGGGCGAACACTGAAGCTTTCTTT.

This chain's CDR3 is CASSITGGNQPQHF. CDR3 nucleotides: TGTGCCAGTAGTATTACAGGGGGGAATCAGCCCCAGCATTTT. The chain joins TRBV19 to TRBJ1-5, with 8 bases aligning to TRBD1. V lost 3 bases and J lost 4; bases outside the gene matches: 2. Germline V lookup: CDR1 LNHDA, CDR2 SQIVND (reference sequence). The CDR3 loop spans 14 amino acids.

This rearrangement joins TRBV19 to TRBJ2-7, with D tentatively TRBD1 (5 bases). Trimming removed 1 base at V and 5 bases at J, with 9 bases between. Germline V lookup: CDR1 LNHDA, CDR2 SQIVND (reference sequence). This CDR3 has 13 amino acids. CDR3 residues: CASSIATGHEQYF. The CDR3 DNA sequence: TGTGCCAGTAGTATAGCCACAGGTCACGAGCAGTACTTC.

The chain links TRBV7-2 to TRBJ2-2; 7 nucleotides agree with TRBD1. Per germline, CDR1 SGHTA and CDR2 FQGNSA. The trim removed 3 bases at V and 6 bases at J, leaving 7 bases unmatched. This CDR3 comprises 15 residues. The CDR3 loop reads CASSLTGTLAGELFF. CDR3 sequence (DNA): TGTGCCAGCAGCTTGACAGGGACATTGGCCGGGGAGCTGTTTTTT.